This T cell receptor (beta chain) was obtained from a study of read filtering for tumor transcriptome and immune sequencing. Overall study context: After DNase treatment, RNA was made into whole-transcriptome libraries.

In this sample, this clonotype turned up many times. The V end lost 4 bases, the J end lost 7 bases, and 13 bases lay between the germline ends. The CDR3 spans 14 residues. The germline V gene encodes CDR1 SGHTA and CDR2 FQGNSA. Molecular barcoded adaptors covering alpha/delta and beta/gamma chains were used on approximately 400 ng RNA. MiXCR, applied by TCRdb to the reads, yields one record per CDR3 protein. The sample has around 140,000 distinct CDR3 sequences, 13% seen once; the top ten hold roughly 7.6%. The rearrangement uses TRBV7-2 and TRBJ1-4; no reliable D call. The sequence was collected from a donor at least 40 years old with multiple myeloma. Sequencing was carried out using a population of CD138-negative cells sorted from bone marrow. The CDR3 reads CASSSGLPPEKLFF. The CDR3 coding sequence is TGTGCCAGCAGCTCCGGCCTTCCACCTGAAAAACTGTTTTTT.